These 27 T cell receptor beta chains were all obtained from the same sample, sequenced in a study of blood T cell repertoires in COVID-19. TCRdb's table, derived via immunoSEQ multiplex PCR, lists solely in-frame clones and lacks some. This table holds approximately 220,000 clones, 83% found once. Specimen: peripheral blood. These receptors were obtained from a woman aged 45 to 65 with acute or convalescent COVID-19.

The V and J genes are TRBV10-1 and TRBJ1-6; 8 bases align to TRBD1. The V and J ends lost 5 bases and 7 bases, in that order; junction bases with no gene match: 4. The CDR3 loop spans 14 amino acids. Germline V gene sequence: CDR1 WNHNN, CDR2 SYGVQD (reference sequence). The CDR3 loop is CASSSDRENSPLHF. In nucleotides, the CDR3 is TGCGCCAGCAGTTCGGACAGGGAGAATTCACCCCTCCACTTT.

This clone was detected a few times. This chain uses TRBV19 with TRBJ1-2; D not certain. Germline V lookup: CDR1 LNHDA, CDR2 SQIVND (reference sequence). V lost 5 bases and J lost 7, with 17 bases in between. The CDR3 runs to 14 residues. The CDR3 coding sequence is TGTGCCAGTAGTTATGTGGTCTTTAGTGCTGGCTACACCTTC. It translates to CASSYVVFSAGYTF.

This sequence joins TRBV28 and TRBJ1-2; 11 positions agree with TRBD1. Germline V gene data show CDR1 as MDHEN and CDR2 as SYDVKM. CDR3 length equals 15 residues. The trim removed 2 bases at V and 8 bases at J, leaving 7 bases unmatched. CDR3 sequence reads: CASSLTPGQGGGYTF. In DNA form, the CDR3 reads TGTGCCAGCAGTTTAACCCCGGGACAGGGGGGCGGCTACACCTTC.

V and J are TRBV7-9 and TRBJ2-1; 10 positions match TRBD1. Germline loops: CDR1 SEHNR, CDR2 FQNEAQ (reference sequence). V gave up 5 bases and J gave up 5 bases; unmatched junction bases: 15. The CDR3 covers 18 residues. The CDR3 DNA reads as TGTGCCAGCAGCCATCGGGACAGGGGCCGCAGTTGGGACAATGAGCAGTTCTTC. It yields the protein CASSHRDRGRSWDNEQFF.

CDR3 sequence reads: CASSPSEGASYEQYF. The CDR3, as DNA: TGTGCCAGCAGCCCCAGCGAGGGGGCATCCTACGAGCAGTACTTC. The genes are TRBV3-1 (or the pseudogene TRBV3-2) and TRBJ2-7; 7 positions agree with TRBD1. The junction had 7 bases not matched to a gene; V was cut back by 4 bases and J by 1 base. Looked up from germline, CDR1 is LGHDT and CDR2 is YNNKEL (reference sequence). The CDR3 runs to 15 residues.

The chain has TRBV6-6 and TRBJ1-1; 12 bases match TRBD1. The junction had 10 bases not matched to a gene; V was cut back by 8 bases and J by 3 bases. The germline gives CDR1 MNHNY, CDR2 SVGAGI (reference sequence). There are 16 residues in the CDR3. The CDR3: CASRGTGGSGDTEAFF. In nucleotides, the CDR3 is TGTGCCAGCCGCGGGACAGGGGGCTCGGGGGACACTGAAGCTTTCTTT.

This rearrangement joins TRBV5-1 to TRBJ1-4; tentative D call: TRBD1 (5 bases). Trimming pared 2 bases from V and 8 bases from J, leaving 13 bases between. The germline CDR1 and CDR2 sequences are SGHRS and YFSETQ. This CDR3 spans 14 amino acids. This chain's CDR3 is CASSLQEPREKLFF. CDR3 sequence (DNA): TGCGCCAGCAGCTTACAGGAGCCACGAGAAAAACTGTTTTTT.

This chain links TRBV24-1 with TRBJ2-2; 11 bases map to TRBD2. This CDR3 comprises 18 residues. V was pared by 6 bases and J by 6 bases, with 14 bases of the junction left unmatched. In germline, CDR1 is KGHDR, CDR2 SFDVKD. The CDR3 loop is CATSTPTRSSGRSGELFF. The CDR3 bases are TGTGCCACCAGTACCCCCACAAGGTCTAGCGGGAGGTCCGGGGAGCTGTTTTTT.

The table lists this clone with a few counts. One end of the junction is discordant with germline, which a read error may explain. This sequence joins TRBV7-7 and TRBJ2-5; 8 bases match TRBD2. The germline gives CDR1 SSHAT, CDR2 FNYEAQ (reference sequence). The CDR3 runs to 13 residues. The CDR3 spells CASSSSGRETQYF. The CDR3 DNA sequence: TGTGCTAGCAGTTCTAGCGGGCGAGAGACCCAGTACTTC.

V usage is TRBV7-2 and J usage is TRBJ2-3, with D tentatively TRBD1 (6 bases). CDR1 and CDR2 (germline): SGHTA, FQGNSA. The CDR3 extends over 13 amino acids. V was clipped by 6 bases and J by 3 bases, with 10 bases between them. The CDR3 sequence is CASRTGSTDTQYF. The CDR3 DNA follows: TGTGCCAGCAGGACAGGATCAACAGATACGCAGTATTTT.

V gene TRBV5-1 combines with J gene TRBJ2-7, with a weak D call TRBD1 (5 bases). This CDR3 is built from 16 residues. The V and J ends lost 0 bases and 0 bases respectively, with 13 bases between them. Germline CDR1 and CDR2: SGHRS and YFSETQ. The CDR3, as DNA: TGCGCCAGCAGCTTGGGAGCCCAGGGAAGCTCCTACGAGCAGTACTTC. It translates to CASSLGAQGSSYEQYF. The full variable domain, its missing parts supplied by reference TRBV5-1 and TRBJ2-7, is KAGVTQTPRYLIKTRGQQVTLSCSPISGHRSVSWYQQTPGQGLQFLFEYFSETQRNKGNFPGRFSGRQFSNSRSEMNVSTLELGDSALYLCASSLGAQGSSYEQYFGPGTRLTVT.

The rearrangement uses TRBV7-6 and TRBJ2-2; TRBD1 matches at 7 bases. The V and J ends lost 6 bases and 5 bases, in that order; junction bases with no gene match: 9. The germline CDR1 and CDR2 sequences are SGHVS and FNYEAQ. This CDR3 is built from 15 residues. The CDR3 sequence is CASSSDRTWTGELFF. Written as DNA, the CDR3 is TGTGCCAGCAGTTCGGACAGGACCTGGACCGGGGAGCTGTTTTTT.

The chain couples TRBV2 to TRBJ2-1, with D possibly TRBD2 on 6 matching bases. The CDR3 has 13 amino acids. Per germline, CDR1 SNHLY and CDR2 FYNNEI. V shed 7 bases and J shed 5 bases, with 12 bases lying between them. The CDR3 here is CASKLARNNEQFF. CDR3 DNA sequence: TGTGCCAGCAAACTAGCACGAAACAATGAGCAGTTCTTC.

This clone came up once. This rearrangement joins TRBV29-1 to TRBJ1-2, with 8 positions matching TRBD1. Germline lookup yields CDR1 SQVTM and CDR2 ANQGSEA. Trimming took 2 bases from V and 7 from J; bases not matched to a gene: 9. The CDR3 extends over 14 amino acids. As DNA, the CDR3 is TGCAGCGTTGAATTGGCAGGGGGCGCGGGTGGCTACACCTTC. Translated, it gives CSVELAGGAGGYTF.

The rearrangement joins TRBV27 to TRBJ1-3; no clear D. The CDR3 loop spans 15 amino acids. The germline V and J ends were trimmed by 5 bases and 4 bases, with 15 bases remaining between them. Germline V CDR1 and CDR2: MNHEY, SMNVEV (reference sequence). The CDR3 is CASSLGISGGNTIYF. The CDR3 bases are TGTGCCAGCAGTCTCGGGATCTCTGGCGGAAACACCATATATTTT.

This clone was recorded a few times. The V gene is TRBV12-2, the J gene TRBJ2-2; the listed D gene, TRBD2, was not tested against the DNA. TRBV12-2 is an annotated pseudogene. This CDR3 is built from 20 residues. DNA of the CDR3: TGTGCAAGTCGCTCGAGCCCGGGACTAGCGGGAGGGGTGAACACCGGGGAGCTGTTTTTT. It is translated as CASRSSPGLAGGVNTGELFF.

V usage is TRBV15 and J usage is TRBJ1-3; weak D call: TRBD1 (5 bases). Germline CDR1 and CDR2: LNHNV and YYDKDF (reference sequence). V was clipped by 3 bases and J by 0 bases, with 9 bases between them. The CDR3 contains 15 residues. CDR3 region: CATSRTVSSGNTIYF. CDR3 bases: TGTGCCACCAGCAGGACAGTTAGCTCTGGAAACACCATATATTTT.

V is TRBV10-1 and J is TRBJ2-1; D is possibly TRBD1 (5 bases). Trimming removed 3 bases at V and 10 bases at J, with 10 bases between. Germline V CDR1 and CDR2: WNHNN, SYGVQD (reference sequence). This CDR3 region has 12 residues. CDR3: CASSDRTREQFF. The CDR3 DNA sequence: TGCGCCAGCAGTGATAGGACAAGGGAGCAGTTCTTC.

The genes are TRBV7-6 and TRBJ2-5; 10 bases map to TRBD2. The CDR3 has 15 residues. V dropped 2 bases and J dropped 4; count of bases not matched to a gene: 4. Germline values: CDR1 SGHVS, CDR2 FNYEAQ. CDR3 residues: CASSLTLAGVETQYF. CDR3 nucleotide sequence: TGTGCCAGCAGCTTAACGCTAGCGGGAGTAGAGACCCAGTACTTC.

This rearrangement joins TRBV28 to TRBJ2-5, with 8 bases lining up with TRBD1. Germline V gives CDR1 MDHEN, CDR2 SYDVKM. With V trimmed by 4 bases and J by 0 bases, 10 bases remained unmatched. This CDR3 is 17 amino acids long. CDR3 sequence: CASSSPSTGAYQETQYF. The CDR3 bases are TGTGCCAGCAGTTCCCCCTCGACAGGGGCCTACCAAGAGACCCAGTACTTC. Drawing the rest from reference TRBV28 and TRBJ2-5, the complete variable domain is DVKVTQSSRYLVKRTGEKVFLECVQDMDHENMFWYRQDPGLGLRLIYFSYDVKMKEKGDIPEGYSVSREKKERFSLILESASTNQTSMYLCASSSPSTGAYQETQYFGPGTRLLVL.

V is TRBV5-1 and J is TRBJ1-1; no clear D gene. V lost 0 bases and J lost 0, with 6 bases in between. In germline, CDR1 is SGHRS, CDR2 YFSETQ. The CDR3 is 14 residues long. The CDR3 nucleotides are TGCGCCAGCAGCTTGGACGGGATGAACACTGAAGCTTTCTTT. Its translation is CASSLDGMNTEAFF.

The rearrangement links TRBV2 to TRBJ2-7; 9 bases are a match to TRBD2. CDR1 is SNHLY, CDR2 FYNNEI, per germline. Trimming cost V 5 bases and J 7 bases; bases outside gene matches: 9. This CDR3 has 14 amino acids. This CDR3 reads CASSKPRGGGEQYF. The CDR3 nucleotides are TGTGCCAGCAGTAAGCCGCGGGGGGGAGGGGAGCAGTACTTC.

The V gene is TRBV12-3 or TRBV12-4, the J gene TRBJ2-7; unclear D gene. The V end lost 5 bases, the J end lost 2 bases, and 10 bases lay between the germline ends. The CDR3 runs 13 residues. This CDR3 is CASSTERTYEQYF. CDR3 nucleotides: TGTGCCAGCAGTACAGAGAGAACCTACGAGCAGTACTTC.

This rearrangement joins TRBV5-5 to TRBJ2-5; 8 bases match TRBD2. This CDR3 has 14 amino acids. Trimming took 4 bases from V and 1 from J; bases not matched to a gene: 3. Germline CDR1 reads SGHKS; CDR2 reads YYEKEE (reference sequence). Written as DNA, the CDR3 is TGTGCCAGCAGCCCCGGACTAGCCCAAGAGACCCAGTACTTC. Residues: CASSPGLAQETQYF.

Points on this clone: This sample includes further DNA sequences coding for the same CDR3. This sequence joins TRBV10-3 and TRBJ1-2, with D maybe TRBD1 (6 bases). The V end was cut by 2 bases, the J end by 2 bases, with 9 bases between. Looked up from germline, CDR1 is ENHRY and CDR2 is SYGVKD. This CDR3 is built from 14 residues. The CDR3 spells CAISEPTGNYGYTF. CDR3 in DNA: TGTGCCATCAGTGAGCCGACAGGCAACTATGGCTACACCTTC.

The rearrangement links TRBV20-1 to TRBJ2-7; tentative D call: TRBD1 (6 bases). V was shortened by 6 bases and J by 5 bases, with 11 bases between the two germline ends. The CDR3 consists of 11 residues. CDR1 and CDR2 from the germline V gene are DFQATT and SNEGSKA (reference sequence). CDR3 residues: CSAPRQDEQYF. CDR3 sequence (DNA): TGCAGTGCGCCCCGACAGGACGAGCAGTACTTC.

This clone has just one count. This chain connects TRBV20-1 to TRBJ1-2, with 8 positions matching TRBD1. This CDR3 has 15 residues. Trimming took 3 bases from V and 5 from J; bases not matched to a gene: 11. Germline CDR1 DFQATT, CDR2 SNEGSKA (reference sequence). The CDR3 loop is CSASKDREYFYGYTF. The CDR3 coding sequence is TGCAGTGCTAGTAAGGACAGGGAATACTTTTATGGCTACACCTTC.